This T cell receptor (beta chain) was recovered during a study of blood T cell repertoires in COVID-19. Study in general: Material from acute and convalescent COVID-19 was sourced from the United States, Italy and Spain. Sources were T cells, B-cell-depleted T cells, or PBMCs; the material itself was cDNA or gDNA.

The CDR3 loop spans 16 amino acids. Germline CDR1 SGHTA, CDR2 FQGNSA. The V end was cut by 4 bases, the J end by 2 bases, with 15 bases between. The authors' processing: Using reference gene primer amplification, nucleated cell counts were estimated. The method was immunoSEQ multiplex PCR; TCRdb's version includes in-frame clones alone and lacks a portion of them. V, J and clone size reflect that table, while D and trimming were determined from the DNA. Of about 120,000 clones in the sample, about two thirds were seen once. The clonotype was recovered from a human donor with acute or convalescent COVID-19. The donor label of this sample is uncertain. Sequenced input: peripheral blood. The chain uses TRBV7-2 and TRBJ1-5; TRBD1 might be the D (6 bases). This chain's CDR3 is CASSSQLGTRNQPQHF. In nucleotides, the CDR3 is TGTGCCAGCAGCTCCCAACTCGGGACACGCAATCAGCCCCAGCATTTT.